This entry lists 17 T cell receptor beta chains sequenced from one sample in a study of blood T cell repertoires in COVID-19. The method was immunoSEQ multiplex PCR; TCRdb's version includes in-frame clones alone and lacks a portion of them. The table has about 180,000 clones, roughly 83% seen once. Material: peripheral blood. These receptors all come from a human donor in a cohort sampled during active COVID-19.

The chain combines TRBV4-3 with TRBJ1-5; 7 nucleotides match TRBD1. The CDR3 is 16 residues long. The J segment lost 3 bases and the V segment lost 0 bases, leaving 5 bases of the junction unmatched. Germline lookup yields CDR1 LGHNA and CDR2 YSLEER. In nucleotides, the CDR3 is TGCGCCAGCAGCCAAGATAGACAGGGCATCAATCAGCCCCAGCATTTT. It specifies CASSQDRQGINQPQHF.

The CDR3 loop reads CASSLGSLGTGVKQYF. In DNA form, the CDR3 reads TGTGCCAGCAGCTTAGGATCCCTCGGGACAGGGGTCAAGCAGTACTTC. J is TRBJ2-7 and V is TRBV7-9; 10 bases line up with TRBD1. The CDR3 is 16 amino acids. Trimming at V came to 1 base and at J to 8 bases, leaving 11 bases not matched to a gene. CDR1 and CDR2 (germline): SEHNR, FQNEAQ (reference sequence).

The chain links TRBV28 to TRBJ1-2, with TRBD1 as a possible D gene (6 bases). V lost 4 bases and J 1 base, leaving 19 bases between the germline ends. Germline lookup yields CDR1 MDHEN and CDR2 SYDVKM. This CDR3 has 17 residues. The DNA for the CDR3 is TGTGCCAGCAGTTCACCTTCCCCGACAGGACTTAACTATGGCTACACCTTC. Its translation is CASSSPSPTGLNYGYTF.

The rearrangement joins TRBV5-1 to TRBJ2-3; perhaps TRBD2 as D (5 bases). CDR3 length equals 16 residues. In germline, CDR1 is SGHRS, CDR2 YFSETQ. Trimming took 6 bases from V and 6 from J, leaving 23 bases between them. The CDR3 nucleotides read TGCGCCAGCAAGGTCCGGCTAGCCAATCTTCGGGATACGCAGTATTTT. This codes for CASKVRLANLRDTQYF.

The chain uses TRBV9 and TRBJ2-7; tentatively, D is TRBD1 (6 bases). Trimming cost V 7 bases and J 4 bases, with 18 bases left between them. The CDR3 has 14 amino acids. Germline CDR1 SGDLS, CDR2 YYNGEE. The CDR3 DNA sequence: TGTGCCAGCTCAAAAGAGCAGGGGCGGTACGAGCAGTACTTC. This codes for CASSKEQGRYEQYF.

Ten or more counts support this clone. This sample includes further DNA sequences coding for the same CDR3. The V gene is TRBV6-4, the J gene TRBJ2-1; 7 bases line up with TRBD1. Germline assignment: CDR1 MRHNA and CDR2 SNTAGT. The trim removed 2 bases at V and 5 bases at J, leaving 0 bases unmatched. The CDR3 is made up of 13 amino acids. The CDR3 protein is CASSDRGHNEQFF. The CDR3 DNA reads TGTGCCAGCAGTGACAGGGGGCACAATGAGCAGTTCTTC.

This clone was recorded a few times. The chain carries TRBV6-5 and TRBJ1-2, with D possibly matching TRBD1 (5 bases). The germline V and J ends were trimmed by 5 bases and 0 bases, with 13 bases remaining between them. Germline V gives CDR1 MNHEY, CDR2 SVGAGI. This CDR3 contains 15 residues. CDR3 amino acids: CASSLRWTSNYGYTF. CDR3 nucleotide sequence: TGTGCCAGCAGTCTCCGATGGACATCTAACTATGGCTACACCTTC.

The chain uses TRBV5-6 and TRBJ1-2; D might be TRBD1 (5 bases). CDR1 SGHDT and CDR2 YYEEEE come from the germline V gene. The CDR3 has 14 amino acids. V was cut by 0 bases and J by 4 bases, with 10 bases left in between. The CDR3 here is CASSLGSGVYGYTF. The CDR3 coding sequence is TGTGCCAGCAGCTTGGGGTCGGGGGTCTATGGCTACACCTTC.

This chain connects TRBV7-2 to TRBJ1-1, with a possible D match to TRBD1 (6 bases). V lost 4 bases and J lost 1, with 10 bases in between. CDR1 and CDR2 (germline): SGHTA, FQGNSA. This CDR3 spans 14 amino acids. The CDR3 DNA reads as TGTGCCAGCAGCTCCAGGGGTACGAACACTGAAGCTTTCTTT. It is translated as CASSSRGTNTEAFF.

The CDR3 reads CASSFQGGYEQYF. The CDR3 coding sequence is TGTGCCAGCAGTTTTCAGGGTGGATACGAGCAGTACTTC. The chain recombines TRBV27 with TRBJ2-7; maybe TRBD1 (5 bases). CDR1 is MNHEY and CDR2 is SMNVEV in the germline V gene (reference sequence). There are 13 residues in the CDR3. Between the trimmed V and J ends, which lost 3 bases and 4 bases, there was a span of 10 bases.

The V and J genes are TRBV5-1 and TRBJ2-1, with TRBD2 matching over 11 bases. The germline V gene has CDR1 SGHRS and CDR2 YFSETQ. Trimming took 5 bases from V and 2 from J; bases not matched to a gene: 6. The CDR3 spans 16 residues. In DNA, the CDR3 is TGCGCCAGCAGGCCCGGGACTAGCGGAGCCTACAATGAGCAGTTCTTC. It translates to CASRPGTSGAYNEQFF. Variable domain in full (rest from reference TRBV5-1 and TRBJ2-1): KAGVTQTPRYLIKTRGQQVTLSCSPISGHRSVSWYQQTPGQGLQFLFEYFSETQRNKGNFPGRFSGRQFSNSRSEMNVSTLELGDSALYLCASRPGTSGAYNEQFFGPGTRLTVL.

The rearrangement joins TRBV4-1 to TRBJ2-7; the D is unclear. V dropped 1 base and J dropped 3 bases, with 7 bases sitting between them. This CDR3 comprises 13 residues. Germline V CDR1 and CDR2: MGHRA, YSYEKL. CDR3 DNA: TGCGCCAGCAGCCAAGGGCAGATCTACGAGCAGTACTTC. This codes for CASSQGQIYEQYF.

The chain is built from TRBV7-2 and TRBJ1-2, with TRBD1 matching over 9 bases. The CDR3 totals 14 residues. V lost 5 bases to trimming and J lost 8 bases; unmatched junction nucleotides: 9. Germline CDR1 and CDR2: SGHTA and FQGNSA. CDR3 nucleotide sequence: TGTGCCAGCAGCCTTACAGGGGGCGTTCGGGGCTACACCTTC. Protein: CASSLTGGVRGYTF.

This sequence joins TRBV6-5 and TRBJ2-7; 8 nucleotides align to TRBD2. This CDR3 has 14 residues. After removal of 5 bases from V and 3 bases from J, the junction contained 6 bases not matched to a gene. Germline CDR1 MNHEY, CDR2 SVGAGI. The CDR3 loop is CASSTAGVGYEQYF. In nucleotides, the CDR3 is TGTGCCAGCAGTACAGCGGGAGTGGGCTACGAGCAGTACTTC.

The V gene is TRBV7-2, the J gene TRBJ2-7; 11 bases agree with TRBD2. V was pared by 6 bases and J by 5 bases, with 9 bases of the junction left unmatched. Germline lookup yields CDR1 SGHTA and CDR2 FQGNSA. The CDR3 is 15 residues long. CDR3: CASRPRLAGKNEQYF. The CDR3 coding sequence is TGTGCCAGCAGACCCAGACTAGCGGGAAAGAACGAGCAGTACTTC. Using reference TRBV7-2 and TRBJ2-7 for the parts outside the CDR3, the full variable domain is GAGVSQSPSNKVTEKGKDVELRCDPISGHTALYWYRQSLGQGLEFLIYFQGNSAPDKSGLPSDRFSAERTGGSVSTLTIQRTQQEDSAVYLCASRPRLAGKNEQYFGPGTRLTVT.

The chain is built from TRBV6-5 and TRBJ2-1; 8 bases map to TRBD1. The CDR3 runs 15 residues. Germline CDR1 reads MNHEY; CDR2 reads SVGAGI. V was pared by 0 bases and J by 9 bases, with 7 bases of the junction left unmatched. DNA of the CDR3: TGTGCCAGCAGTTACTCGATGACAGGGGCAGGTGAGCAGTTCTTC. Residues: CASSYSMTGAGEQFF.

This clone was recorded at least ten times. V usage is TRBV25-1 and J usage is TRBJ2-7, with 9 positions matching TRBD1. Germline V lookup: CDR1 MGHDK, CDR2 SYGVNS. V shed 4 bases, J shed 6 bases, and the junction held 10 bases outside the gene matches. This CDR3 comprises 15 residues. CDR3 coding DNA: TGTGCCAGCAGTGGGCCCGGGACAGGGTCGTCCGAGCAGTACTTC. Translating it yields CASSGPGTGSSEQYF.